These 22 T cell receptor beta chains came from one sample sequenced in a study of T cells in localized non-small cell lung cancer. Assay used: immunoSEQ multiplex PCR; TCRdb lists only in-frame clones, some missing. The sample gives roughly 2,000 clones, roughly 32% of which show up once; over 20% is in the top ten. Sample: lung tumor tissue, taken before any cancer treatment. These receptor sequences come from a female donor older than 55 with stage I lung adenocarcinoma.

This rearrangement joins TRBV28 to TRBJ1-1, with 10 bases matching TRBD1. Losses at the gene ends were 5 bases for V and 5 bases for J; bases not matched to a gene: 8. CDR3 length: 15 residues. Germline CDR1 is MDHEN and CDR2 is SYDVKM. As DNA, the CDR3 is TGTGCCAGCAGTGGGCCGGGACAGGGGTTGACTGAAGCTTTCTTT. Its protein product is CASSGPGQGLTEAFF.

The chain recombines TRBV9 with TRBJ1-1; D unresolved. The CDR3 loop spans 13 amino acids. The germline V and J ends were trimmed by 2 bases and 2 bases, with 7 bases remaining between them. Germline V gives CDR1 SGDLS, CDR2 YYNGEE. DNA for the CDR3: TGTGCCAGCAGCGTCGAACTTAACACTGAAGCTTTCTTT. Protein product: CASSVELNTEAFF. Full variable domain (outside the CDR3, taken from reference TRBV9 and TRBJ1-1): DSGVTQTPKHLITATGQRVTLRCSPRSGDLSVYWYQQSLDQGLQFLIQYYNGEERAKGNILERFSAQQFPDLHSELNLSSLELGDSALYFCASSVELNTEAFFGQGTRLTVV.

The chain carries TRBV19 and TRBJ1-2; D ambiguous. Germline V gene sequence: CDR1 LNHDA, CDR2 SQIVND (reference sequence). This CDR3 is 12 amino acids long. The ends were cut back, 6 bases at V and 2 bases at J, with 7 bases in the middle. CDR3 coding DNA: TGTGCCAGTAGAAGTAACAACTATGGCTACACCTTC. Its protein is CASRSNNYGYTF.

This chain uses TRBV5-1 with TRBJ2-7, with TRBD2 as a possible D gene (6 bases). This CDR3 comprises 18 residues. The germline CDR1 and CDR2 sequences are SGHRS and YFSETQ. V lost 4 bases and J 2 bases, leaving 25 bases between the germline ends. The CDR3 coding sequence is TGCGCCAGCAGCCTCTTTGGAGGGACTCAAACCTCCCCCTACGAGCAGTACTTC. Protein: CASSLFGGTQTSPYEQYF. Based on the CDR3 plus reference TRBV5-1 and TRBJ2-7, the full variable domain is KAGVTQTPRYLIKTRGQQVTLSCSPISGHRSVSWYQQTPGQGLQFLFEYFSETQRNKGNFPGRFSGRQFSNSRSEMNVSTLELGDSALYLCASSLFGGTQTSPYEQYFGPGTRLTVT.

The chain has TRBV28 and TRBJ2-7; 7 nucleotides align to TRBD1. There are 12 residues in the CDR3. Germline V gene sequence: CDR1 MDHEN, CDR2 SYDVKM. The CDR3 loop reads CASSASGTVSLV. The CDR3 DNA reads as TGTGCCAGCAGTGCATCCGGGACAGTCTCTTTAGTG.

By share of the sample, this clone is medium-sized. The V call is TRBV6-8, the J call TRBJ2-5; possibly TRBD2 for D (6 bases). The V end lost 6 bases, the J end lost 2 bases, and 10 bases lay between the germline ends. The CDR3 runs 13 residues. Looked up from germline, CDR1 is MNHGY and CDR2 is SAAAGT. In nucleotides, the CDR3 is TGTGCCAGCAGACGGGGACTTCAAGAGACCCAGTACTTC. Its translation is CASRRGLQETQYF.

By proportion, this clone is medium-sized. The rearrangement uses TRBV6-8 and TRBJ2-1; D not resolved. The CDR3 loop spans 13 amino acids. The V end was cut by 4 bases, the J end by 7 bases, with 11 bases between. Looked up from germline, CDR1 is MNHGY and CDR2 is SAAAGT. CDR3 loop: CASSFSERNEQFF. The DNA for the CDR3 is TGTGCCAGCAGTTTCTCGGAGCGAAATGAGCAGTTCTTC.

This clone occurred a few times. The chain employs TRBV28 and TRBJ2-1, with unresolved D. Deletions cut 3 bases from V and 5 bases from J, with 17 bases between. The CDR3 is 16 residues long. Germline CDR1 and CDR2: MDHEN and SYDVKM. The CDR3 region is CASSFGPENFDNEQFF. The CDR3 bases are TGTGCCAGCAGTTTTGGCCCTGAGAATTTCGACAATGAGCAGTTCTTC. The whole variable domain, filled in from reference TRBV28 and TRBJ2-1, reads DVKVTQSSRYLVKRTGEKVFLECVQDMDHENMFWYRQDPGLGLRLIYFSYDVKMKEKGDIPEGYSVSREKKERFSLILESASTNQTSMYLCASSFGPENFDNEQFFGPGTRLTVL.

Relative to its sample, this clone is medium-sized. V gene TRBV25-1 combines with J gene TRBJ2-1; D gene uncertain. Deletions cut 4 bases from V and 7 bases from J, with 8 bases between. CDR1 MGHDK and CDR2 SYGVNS come from the germline V gene. The CDR3 spans 12 residues. The CDR3 protein is CASSVFINEQFF. CDR3 in DNA: TGTGCCAGCAGTGTTTTTATTAATGAGCAGTTCTTC.

The gene calls are TRBV29-1 and TRBJ2-7; D is perhaps TRBD1 or TRBD2 (6 bases each). Germline values: CDR1 SQVTM, CDR2 ANQGSEA. CDR3 length equals 14 residues. Trimming cost V 6 bases and J 6 bases, with 21 bases left between them. This CDR3 reads CSVGGPTGRSEQYF. In DNA form, the CDR3 reads TGCAGCGTCGGGGGACCGACAGGCCGGAGCGAGCAGTACTTC.

This clone was observed a few times. The genes are TRBV11-3 and TRBJ1-2; D possibly corresponds to TRBD1 (5 bases). The germline gives CDR1 SGHNT, CDR2 YENEEA. This CDR3 region has 15 residues. Trimming removed 5 bases from V and 7 bases from J, with 20 bases in between. The CDR3 spells CASSQTEGLEGGYTF. Here the CDR3 DNA reads TGTGCCAGCAGCCAAACCGAGGGGTTAGAAGGTGGCTACACCTTC.

The chain uses TRBV30 and TRBJ2-6; D perhaps matches TRBD2 (5 bases). Looked up from germline, CDR1 is GTSNPN and CDR2 is SVGIG (reference sequence). V was shortened by 4 bases and J by 1 base, with 14 bases between the two germline ends. This CDR3 region has 16 residues. The CDR3 region has the DNA TGTGCCTGGAATAGGCCCGGAGGTTCTGGGGCCAACGTCCTGACTTTC. This translates into CAWNRPGGSGANVLTF. The whole variable domain, remainder taken from reference TRBV30 and TRBJ2-6, is SQTIHQWPATLVQPVGSPLSLECTVEGTSNPNLYWYRQAAGRGLQLLFYSVGIGQISSEVPQNLSASRPQDRQFILSSKKLLLSDSGFYLCAWNRPGGSGANVLTFGAGSRLTVL.

V and J are TRBV6-8 and TRBJ2-7; D not resolved. With 6 bases removed from V and 2 bases from J, the gap between germline ends came to 14 bases. CDR3 length equals 14 residues. Germline loops: CDR1 MNHGY, CDR2 SAAAGT. In nucleotides, the CDR3 is TGTGCCAGCAGGACTCAGACCTTTACCTACGAGCAGTACTTC. It yields the protein CASRTQTFTYEQYF.

This clone is medium-sized (0.01 to 0.1%) by share. The chain recombines TRBV6-8 with TRBJ1-6; 8 bases agree with TRBD1. The CDR3 extends over 14 amino acids. Germline loops: CDR1 MNHGY, CDR2 SAAAGT. V shed 2 bases and J 6 bases; nucleotides not matched to a gene: 0. The CDR3 nucleotides are TGTGCCAGCAGTTACCAGGGGGCTAATTCACCCCTCCACTTT. Amino acids: CASSYQGANSPLHF.

There are a few counts of this clone. This sequence joins TRBV19 and TRBJ2-5, with D uncertain. CDR1 and CDR2 from the germline V gene are LNHDA and SQIVND (reference sequence). Trimming removed 8 bases from V and 10 bases from J, with 17 bases in between. The CDR3 loop spans 12 amino acids. CDR3 residues: CASSFQESVQYF. CDR3 nucleotide sequence: TGTGCCAGTTCGTTCCAGGAGTCGGTCCAGTACTTC.

The chain couples TRBV25-1 to TRBJ1-1; unclear D gene. Germline lookup yields CDR1 MGHDK and CDR2 SYGVNS. This CDR3 is 12 amino acids long. V lost 5 bases and J 11 bases, leaving 15 bases between the germline ends. DNA of the CDR3: TGTGCCAGCAGTCCGCATTCCTTGGAGGCTTTCTTT. Encoded protein: CASSPHSLEAFF.

The sample holds a few counts of this clone. The chain combines TRBV28 with TRBJ1-5; tentatively, D is TRBD1 (5 bases). V was cut by 6 bases and J by 3 bases, with 18 bases left in between. The germline V gene encodes CDR1 MDHEN and CDR2 SYDVKM. The CDR3 runs 16 residues. The CDR3 reads CASRYLGQGPNQPQHF. The CDR3 DNA follows: TGTGCCAGCAGGTACCTTGGGCAGGGACCCAATCAGCCCCAGCATTTT. The full variable domain, in which reference TRBV28 and TRBJ1-5 provide the parts outside the CDR3, is DVKVTQSSRYLVKRTGEKVFLECVQDMDHENMFWYRQDPGLGLRLIYFSYDVKMKEKGDIPEGYSVSREKKERFSLILESASTNQTSMYLCASRYLGQGPNQPQHFGDGTRLSIL.

This clone qualifies as medium-sized (0.01 to 0.1%). The chain carries TRBV11-3 and TRBJ2-1; D is unresolved. CDR1 SGHNT and CDR2 YENEEA come from the germline V gene. Trimming took 4 bases from V and 0 from J, leaving 10 bases between them. The CDR3 is 15 amino acids. In DNA, the CDR3 is TGTGCCAGCAGCTCTGGGGTAAGCTCCTACAATGAGCAGTTCTTC. Residues: CASSSGVSSYNEQFF.

By share, this clone ranks as medium-sized (0.01 to 0.1%). The V and J genes are TRBV11-3 and TRBJ1-1; D call uncertain. The germline V and J ends were trimmed by 1 base and 0 bases, with 6 bases remaining between them. The CDR3 has 14 residues. CDR1 is SGHNT, CDR2 YENEEA, per germline. The CDR3: CASSLGGLNTEAFF. CDR3 in DNA: TGTGCCAGCAGCTTAGGAGGTTTGAACACTGAAGCTTTCTTT.

The J gene is TRBJ1-1, the V gene TRBV6-8; the match to TRBD1 covers 9 bases. V trimming: 8 bases; J trimming: 4 bases; junction bases outside the gene matches: 5. The CDR3 loop spans 13 amino acids. The germline V gene has CDR1 MNHGY and CDR2 SAAAGT. The CDR3 spells CASRDRAFTEAFF. DNA of the CDR3: TGTGCCAGCCGGGACAGGGCTTTCACTGAAGCTTTCTTT.

A few counts support this clone. This chain connects TRBV30 to TRBJ2-7, with 7 bases identical to TRBD2. With V trimmed by 2 bases and J by 5 bases, 9 bases remained unmatched. This CDR3 is 14 amino acids long. CDR1 and CDR2 from the germline V gene are GTSNPN and SVGIG (reference sequence). The DNA for the CDR3 is TGTGCCTGGAGTACAGCGGGGTCTGCCCACGAGCAGTACTTC. Residues: CAWSTAGSAHEQYF.

By its share, this clone is medium-sized. The chain recombines TRBV11-3 with TRBJ2-3; 8 bases are shared with TRBD2. Germline trimming cut 1 base from V and 4 bases from J; bases unmatched to any gene: 1. Germline V gene data show CDR1 as SGHNT and CDR2 as YENEEA. CDR3 length equals 14 residues. The CDR3: CASSLVGRADTQYF. The DNA of the CDR3 is TGTGCCAGCAGCTTAGTCGGGAGGGCAGATACGCAGTATTTT.